This record looks at one TCR beta chain sequence and its context. V was trimmed by 6 bases and J by 2 bases, leaving 13 bases between them. Germline V gene sequence: CDR1 SNHLY, CDR2 FYNNEI. The CDR3 length is 14 residues. Original processing notes: Reference gene primer amplification in the assay estimated nucleated cell counts. Sequencing was performed with immunoSEQ multiplex PCR; in TCRdb, only in-frame clones are kept and a portion is missing. Clonal size and the V and J genes are those of that table, whereas D and trimming came from the DNA. The table shows 110,000 or so clones, with approximately 81% occurring only once. This entry belongs to a study of blood T cell repertoires in COVID-19. Across the whole study: COVID-19 samples collected from the United States, Italy and Spain covered acute and convalescent phases. PBMCs, B-cell-depleted T cells, or T cells provided the cDNA or gDNA that made up the material.

Sequencing used peripheral blood. The origin of this receptor is a human donor in a cohort sampled during active COVID-19. This rearrangement joins TRBV2 to TRBJ1-1; tentatively, D is TRBD1 (5 bases). CDR3 in amino acids: CASSASRANTEAFF. CDR3 coding DNA: TGTGCCAGCAGCGCCTCCAGGGCTAACACTGAAGCTTTCTTT. The variable domain in full, completed from reference TRBV2 and TRBJ1-1, reads EPEVTQTPSHQVTQMGQEVILRCVPISNHLYFYWYRQILGQKVEFLVSFYNNEISEKSEIFDDQFSVERPDGSNFTLKIRSTKLEDSAMYFCASSASRANTEAFFGQGTRLTVV.